This record concerns one T cell receptor beta chain sequence. Antigen unknown. This same CDR3 is encoded by further DNA sequences in the sample. CDR1 is SGHTA, CDR2 FQGNSA, per germline. V was cut by 2 bases and J by 1 base, with 5 bases left in between. There are 13 residues in the CDR3. These data are taken from a study of radiotherapy plus CTLA-4 blockade in lung cancer. Study-wide points: Blood saw expansion of tumor-derived TCR clones after radiotherapy plus ipilimumab.

TCRdb keeps only in-frame clones here, not all; method: immunoSEQ multiplex PCR. Among about 53,000 clones listed, 84% were seen once. The starting material was peripheral blood, obtained from a patient treated with radiotherapy plus ipilimumab. The source of this sequence is a human donor with non-small cell lung cancer whose response to radiotherapy plus ipilimumab could not be evaluated. The V call is TRBV7-2, the J call TRBJ1-1, with no clear D. The DNA of the CDR3 is TGTGCCAGCAGCTTAAATAGGAACACTGAAGCTTTCTTT. Its translation is CASSLNRNTEAFF. The full variable domain, in which reference TRBV7-2 and TRBJ1-1 provide the parts outside the CDR3, is GAGVSQSPSNKVTEKGKDVELRCDPISGHTALYWYRQSLGQGLEFLIYFQGNSAPDKSGLPSDRFSAERTGGSVSTLTIQRTQQEDSAVYLCASSLNRNTEAFFGQGTRLTVV.